The 19 T cell receptor beta chains listed next were all sequenced from one sample in a study of T cell responses to AZD1222 COVID-19 vaccine. Profiling relied on immunoSEQ multiplex PCR, and the TCRdb table lists in-frame clones only, not all of them. The sample contains fewer than 150,000 clones, around 87% of which appear only once. Sequencing was performed on peripheral blood, taken on day 0 of AZD1222 vaccination. Receptors were obtained from an adult in good health.

The chain is built from TRBV20-1 and TRBJ1-1; D gene ambiguous. Germline assignment: CDR1 DFQATT and CDR2 SNEGSKA (reference sequence). This CDR3 has 8 residues. V was shortened by 5 bases and J by 10 bases, with 5 bases between the two germline ends. The CDR3: CSAPLAFF. CDR3 nucleotide sequence: TGCAGTGCTCCTCTAGCTTTCTTT.

The V call is TRBV2, the J call TRBJ1-2; tentative D call: TRBD1 (6 bases). The CDR3 loop spans 17 amino acids. Trimming shortened V by 3 bases and J by 0 bases, and 17 bases separated the two germline ends. In germline, CDR1 is SNHLY, CDR2 FYNNEI. The CDR3 loop is CASSDWNREFSNYGYTF. The DNA for the CDR3 is TGTGCCAGCAGTGATTGGAACAGGGAGTTTTCTAACTATGGCTACACCTTC.

CDR3 DNA: TGTGCCAGCAGCTTAATGATGAACACTGAAGCTTTCTTT. As protein: CASSLMMNTEAFF. This chain joins TRBV7-3 and TRBJ1-1; no clear D gene. The CDR3 is made up of 13 amino acids. Germline V CDR1 and CDR2: SGHTA, FQGTGA. V dropped 1 base and J dropped 0 bases, with 3 bases sitting between them.

The chain joins TRBV6-2 or TRBV6-3 to TRBJ2-5; 9 bases fit TRBD1. Germline CDR1 and CDR2: MNHEY and SVGEGT. There are 15 residues in the CDR3. V shed 5 bases and J 3 bases; nucleotides not matched to a gene: 7. The CDR3: CASSAGTGSEETQYF. DNA of the CDR3: TGTGCCAGCAGTGCCGGGACAGGGTCAGAAGAGACCCAGTACTTC.

The J gene is TRBJ1-1, the V gene TRBV7-9; D is perhaps TRBD1 (5 bases). Trimming removed 2 bases at V and 0 bases at J, with 10 bases between. CDR1 SEHNR and CDR2 FQNEAQ come from the germline V gene (reference sequence). CDR3 length: 15 residues. CDR3 region: CASSLQGPMNTEAFF. CDR3 sequence (DNA): TGTGCCAGCAGCTTACAGGGACCAATGAACACTGAAGCTTTCTTT. The variable domain in full, with the rest retrieved from reference TRBV7-9 and TRBJ1-1, is DTGVSQNPRHKITKRGQNVTFRCDPISEHNRLYWYRQTLGQGPEFLTYFQNEAQLEKSRLLSDRFSAERPKGSFSTLEIQRTEQGDSAMYLCASSLQGPMNTEAFFGQGTRLTVV.

The chain joins TRBV7-2 to TRBJ2-7, with 10 bases identical to TRBD1. Germline CDR1 reads SGHTA; CDR2 reads FQGNSA. With V trimmed by 4 bases and J by 2 bases, 2 bases remained unmatched. The CDR3 is 14 residues long. CDR3: CASSSDRGPYEQYF. CDR3 DNA sequence: TGTGCCAGCAGCTCAGACAGGGGGCCCTACGAGCAGTACTTC.

The V and J genes are TRBV5-1 and TRBJ2-3; no firm D call. Germline V gene sequence: CDR1 SGHRS, CDR2 YFSETQ. Trimming took 4 bases from V and 0 from J, leaving 9 bases between them. This CDR3 comprises 14 residues. The CDR3 bases are TGCGCCAGCAGCGGGTATGTCAGCACAGATACGCAGTATTTT. This gives the protein CASSGYVSTDTQYF.

V usage is TRBV4-3 and J usage is TRBJ1-1; D is undetermined. The germline CDR1 and CDR2 sequences are LGHNA and YSLEER. The CDR3 runs 15 residues. Trimming left V 0 bases short and J 0 bases short, with 8 bases between. DNA for the CDR3: TGCGCCAGCAGCCAAGATATTCGAGTGAACACTGAAGCTTTCTTT. Protein product: CASSQDIRVNTEAFF.

The chain combines TRBV7-2 with TRBJ2-3, with D perhaps given as TRBD1 or TRBD2 (5 bases each). V was cut by 3 bases and J by 3 bases, with 7 bases left in between. The CDR3 totals 13 residues. Germline V gene sequence: CDR1 SGHTA, CDR2 FQGNSA. The CDR3 here is CASSFGATDTQYF. In DNA form, the CDR3 reads TGTGCCAGCAGCTTCGGGGCTACAGATACGCAGTATTTT.

The rearrangement links TRBV5-1 to TRBJ2-7, with unresolved D. Germline V gives CDR1 SGHRS, CDR2 YFSETQ. The ends were cut back, 4 bases at V and 1 base at J, with 15 bases in the middle. CDR3 length equals 15 residues. The CDR3 loop is CASSPQALPSYEQYF. The CDR3 DNA reads as TGCGCCAGCAGCCCCCAAGCCCTCCCGTCCTACGAGCAGTACTTC.

V gene TRBV5-1 combines with J gene TRBJ1-2; TRBD1 aligns across 12 bases. The CDR3 contains 14 residues. J was trimmed by 8 bases and V by 4 bases; bases with no gene match: 6. Germline V CDR1 and CDR2: SGHRS, YFSETQ. The CDR3 DNA is TGCGCCAGCAGCGAAGGGACAGGGGGCTCCGGCTACACCTTC. It is translated as CASSEGTGGSGYTF.

This rearrangement joins TRBV27 to TRBJ1-1; TRBD1 matches 9 bases. Trimming at V came to 0 bases and at J to 7 bases, leaving 9 bases not matched to a gene. CDR3 length: 16 amino acids. Germline V gene sequence: CDR1 MNHEY, CDR2 SMNVEV (reference sequence). The DNA of the CDR3 is TGTGCCAGCAGTTTATCAGTCGGGACAGGGAATCTTGAAGCTTTCTTT. Translation: CASSLSVGTGNLEAFF.

J is TRBJ1-4 and V is TRBV3-1 (or the pseudogene TRBV3-2), with unresolved D. Trimming left V 1 base short and J 7 bases short, with 10 bases between. The CDR3 sequence is 14 residues long. The germline CDR1 and CDR2 sequences are LGHDT and YNNKEL (reference sequence). In nucleotides, the CDR3 is TGTGCCAGCAGCCAAGGGGCGAGCCCTGAAAAACTGTTTTTT. It translates to CASSQGASPEKLFF.

This rearrangement joins TRBV6-2 or TRBV6-3 to TRBJ1-1, with D hard to call. This CDR3 has 12 amino acids. Germline V gene data show CDR1 as MNHEY and CDR2 as SVGEGT. Trimming removed 4 bases at V and 3 bases at J, with 6 bases between. The CDR3 reads CASSFRYTEAFF. The CDR3 region has the DNA TGTGCCAGCAGTTTTAGGTACACTGAAGCTTTCTTT.

This clone was found once. This chain joins TRBV28 and TRBJ1-2; tentative D call: TRBD1 (5 bases). The CDR3 contains 16 residues. The V gene's germline CDR1 is MDHEN and CDR2 SYDVKM. Between the trimmed V and J ends, which lost 3 bases and 3 bases, there was a span of 17 bases. This chain's CDR3 is CASSFLGRRAHYGYTF. The CDR3 DNA reads TGTGCCAGCAGTTTCCTTGGGCGCAGGGCACACTATGGCTACACCTTC.

V is TRBV18 and J is TRBJ2-7; D might be TRBD1 (5 bases). This CDR3 has 14 amino acids. Trimming shortened V by 1 base and J by 4 bases, and 11 bases separated the two germline ends. Germline V gives CDR1 KGHSH, CDR2 LQKENI. The CDR3 bases are TGTGCCAGCTCACCACAGGGGCAGCAGTACGAGCAGTACTTC. Encoded protein: CASSPQGQQYEQYF.

The chain employs TRBV7-2 and TRBJ2-7; 8 bases match TRBD1. The length of the CDR3 is 16 residues. Trimming cost V 5 bases and J 6 bases; bases outside gene matches: 15. CDR1 is SGHTA and CDR2 is FQGNSA in the germline V gene. This chain's CDR3 is CASSRGAGTGASEQYF. The CDR3 DNA reads as TGTGCCAGCAGCAGGGGGGCGGGGACAGGAGCCTCCGAGCAGTACTTC. Together with reference TRBV7-2 and TRBJ2-7, the CDR3 gives the full variable domain: GAGVSQSPSNKVTEKGKDVELRCDPISGHTALYWYRQSLGQGLEFLIYFQGNSAPDKSGLPSDRFSAERTGGSVSTLTIQRTQQEDSAVYLCASSRGAGTGASEQYFGPGTRLTVT.

The chain joins TRBV5-6 to TRBJ2-7; 7 nucleotides agree with TRBD2. In germline, CDR1 is SGHDT, CDR2 YYEEEE. The V and J ends lost 4 bases and 5 bases, in that order; junction bases with no gene match: 9. This CDR3 has 14 amino acids. The CDR3 DNA reads as TGTGCCAGCAGCGACATGGGCGGGGGTAACGAGCAGTACTTC. It translates to CASSDMGGGNEQYF.

The chain is built from TRBV7-3 and TRBJ2-6; D is tentatively TRBD1 or TRBD2 (6 bases each). The germline gives CDR1 SGHTA, CDR2 FQGTGA. There are 17 residues in the CDR3. Trimming pared 4 bases from V and 0 bases from J, leaving 13 bases between. The CDR3 DNA reads as TGTGCCAGCAGCTCAGGGGCGGGACTCTCTGGGGCCAACGTCCTGACTTTC. It encodes CASSSGAGLSGANVLTF.